This passage covers 22 T cell receptor beta chains from one sample sequenced in a study of T cell responses to AZD1222 COVID-19 vaccine. Sequencing used immunoSEQ multiplex PCR; TCRdb keeps in-frame clones, though not all of them. Of approximately 110,000 clones in the sample, 88% were seen once. The starting material was peripheral blood, obtained on day 0 of AZD1222 vaccination. Receptors originate from an adult in good health.

DNA of the CDR3: TGCAGCACACAACCCGACACAGATACGCAGTATTTT. Its protein is CSTQPDTDTQYF. V usage is TRBV29-1 and J usage is TRBJ2-3; no firm D call. Trimming cost V 8 bases and J 2 bases, with 11 bases left between them. Per the germline V gene, CDR1 is SQVTM and CDR2 is ANQGSEA. The CDR3 runs 12 residues.

The rearrangement uses TRBV7-2 and TRBJ1-4; D is perhaps TRBD1 (6 bases). CDR1 is SGHTA and CDR2 is FQGNSA in the germline V gene. Trimming shortened V by 4 bases and J by 5 bases, and 14 bases separated the two germline ends. The CDR3 length is 15 residues. The CDR3 loop reads CASSWGGGQNEKLFF. CDR3 DNA sequence: TGTGCCAGCAGCTGGGGCGGCGGACAGAATGAAAAACTGTTTTTT.

DNA for the CDR3: TGCGCCAGCAGCCCGGGACTAGCGGGGGCCAGCTCCTACAATGAGCAGTTCTTC. This encodes CASSPGLAGASSYNEQFF. The chain has TRBV5-1 and TRBJ2-1; 14 bases map to TRBD2. Per the germline V gene, CDR1 is SGHRS and CDR2 is YFSETQ. The CDR3 totals 18 residues. The junction had 6 bases not matched to a gene; V was cut back by 4 bases and J by 0 bases.

V is TRBV12-3 or TRBV12-4 and J is TRBJ1-6, with unresolved D. The CDR3 is 13 amino acids. V was pared by 5 bases and J by 9 bases, with 11 bases between. CDR3 region: CASSLSDGSPLHF. DNA of the CDR3: TGTGCCAGCAGTCTATCGGACGGTTCACCCCTCCACTTT.

CDR3 sequence reads: CATSRGLAGGLDTDTQYF. The CDR3 nucleotides are TGTGCCACCAGCAGAGGCCTAGCGGGGGGGCTTGACACAGATACGCAGTATTTT. This chain links TRBV15 with TRBJ2-3, with 12 bases matching TRBD2. Germline CDR1 LNHNV, CDR2 YYDKDF (reference sequence). The CDR3 extends over 18 amino acids. V dropped 1 base and J dropped 2; count of bases not matched to a gene: 7.

The CDR3 region is CASSPQGQSNSPLHF. The CDR3 DNA sequence: TGTGCCAGCTCACCTCAAGGACAGTCAAATTCACCCCTCCACTTT. The J gene is TRBJ1-6, the V gene TRBV18; a weak D match, TRBD1 (6 bases). V was shortened by 3 bases and J by 7 bases, with 13 bases between the two germline ends. The germline gives CDR1 KGHSH, CDR2 LQKENI. This CDR3 has 15 amino acids. Full variable domain (missing parts from reference TRBV18 and TRBJ1-6): NAGVMQNPRHLVRRRGQEARLRCSPMKGHSHVYWYRQLPEEGLKFMVYLQKENIIDESGMPKERFSAEFPKEGPSILRIQQVVRGDSAAYFCASSPQGQSNSPLHFGNGTRLTVT.

The chain uses TRBV30 and TRBJ2-7, with 7 nucleotides matching TRBD2. With V trimmed by 0 bases and J by 1 base, 18 bases remained unmatched. The germline V gene encodes CDR1 GTSNPN and CDR2 SVGIG (reference sequence). This CDR3 is 19 amino acids long. The CDR3 bases are TGTGCCTGGAGTGTACGTGGGAGGGAAAGCAGCCAGAGGTCCTACGAGCAGTACTTC. Translated: CAWSVRGRESSQRSYEQYF.

This rearrangement joins TRBV19 to TRBJ1-2, with D possibly being TRBD1 (5 bases). CDR1 is LNHDA and CDR2 is SQIVND in the germline V gene (reference sequence). This CDR3 has 13 amino acids. V lost 4 bases to trimming and J lost 6 bases, with 12 bases between them. CDR3 DNA: TGTGCCAGTAGTACGGGAGACAGCCATGGCTACACCTTC. This encodes CASSTGDSHGYTF.

The genes are TRBV12-3 or TRBV12-4 and TRBJ1-2, with D possibly TRBD1 on 5 matching bases. CDR3 length: 12 residues. The V and J ends lost 5 bases and 4 bases respectively, with 8 bases between them. CDR3 loop: CASSTGGYGYTF. As DNA, the CDR3 is TGTGCCAGCAGTACGGGGGGCTATGGCTACACCTTC.

This clone has a handful of counts. The chain has TRBV20-1 and TRBJ1-1; D not resolved. Germline lookup yields CDR1 DFQATT and CDR2 SNEGSKA (reference sequence). V lost 3 bases, J lost 1 base, and 15 bases lay in between. The CDR3 covers 15 residues. CDR3 nucleotides: TGCAGTGCTAGTGCGCCCTCTCCCAGGAACACTGAAGCTTTCTTT. This translates into CSASAPSPRNTEAFF.

This chain links TRBV9 with TRBJ1-2; D unclear. The V end lost 2 bases, the J end lost 2 bases, and 7 bases lay between the germline ends. Germline CDR1 is SGDLS and CDR2 is YYNGEE. There are 13 residues in the CDR3. As DNA, the CDR3 is TGTGCCAGCAGCGTTGATCCGAACTATGGCTACACCTTC. Protein: CASSVDPNYGYTF.

Written as DNA, the CDR3 is TGCGCCAGCAGCCAACATGGGGGGAACACTGAAGCTTTCTTT. This translates into CASSQHGGNTEAFF. The chain joins TRBV4-3 to TRBJ1-1; the D gene is possibly TRBD1 (5 bases). This CDR3 is built from 14 residues. From germline, CDR1 is LGHNA and CDR2 YSLEER. V lost 2 bases, J lost 1 base, and 8 bases lay in between.

The CDR3 sequence is CASSRTAGGRTEAFF. CDR3 coding DNA: TGTGCCAGCAGTAGGACAGCAGGGGGCCGGACTGAAGCTTTCTTT. The J gene is TRBJ1-1, the V gene TRBV6-5; 8 positions agree with TRBD1. Germline V gene sequence: CDR1 MNHEY, CDR2 SVGAGI. The J segment lost 5 bases and the V segment lost 5 bases, leaving 10 bases of the junction unmatched. This CDR3 has 15 amino acids.

This chain links TRBV7-2 with TRBJ2-1, with D unresolved. Trimming removed 6 bases at V and 2 bases at J, with 2 bases between. The V gene's germline CDR1 is SGHTA and CDR2 FQGNSA. This CDR3 region has 11 residues. The CDR3, as DNA: TGTGCCAGCAGAACCTACAATGAGCAGTTCTTC. Translation: CASRTYNEQFF.

The genes are TRBV19 and TRBJ1-4, with D possibly matching TRBD1 (5 bases). CDR3 size: 14 residues. CDR1 LNHDA and CDR2 SQIVND come from the germline V gene (reference sequence). Trimming pared 3 bases from V and 5 bases from J, leaving 10 bases between. CDR3 bases: TGTGCCAGTAGTATGGGGGAGATAAATGAAAAACTGTTTTTT. Protein: CASSMGEINEKLFF. The full variable domain, its missing parts supplied by reference TRBV19 and TRBJ1-4, is DGGITQSPKYLFRKEGQNVTLSCEQNLNHDAMYWYRQDPGQGLRLIYYSQIVNDFQKGDIAEGYSVSREKKESFPLTVTSAQKNPTAFYLCASSMGEINEKLFFGSGTQLSVL.

This sequence joins TRBV12-3 or TRBV12-4 and TRBJ2-7, with D perhaps matching TRBD1 or TRBD2 (5 bases each). V was pared by 4 bases and J by 5 bases, with 12 bases between. The CDR3 extends over 13 amino acids. Here the CDR3 reads CASSSGTQDEQYF. The CDR3 region has the DNA TGTGCCAGCAGTTCGGGGACCCAGGACGAGCAGTACTTC.

The CDR3 loop reads CASSLGQGGSEQYF. CDR3 DNA sequence: TGCGCCAGCAGCTTGGGGCAGGGGGGTAGCGAGCAGTACTTC. The V and J genes are TRBV5-1 and TRBJ2-7, with D perhaps matching TRBD1 (7 bases). The CDR3 consists of 14 residues. V shed 0 bases and J shed 6 bases, with 13 bases lying between them. Looked up from germline, CDR1 is SGHRS and CDR2 is YFSETQ.

This sequence joins TRBV19 and TRBJ2-3; 9 bases are shared with TRBD2. Germline values: CDR1 LNHDA, CDR2 SQIVND (reference sequence). After removal of 6 bases from V and 6 bases from J, the junction contained 13 bases not matched to a gene. There are 16 residues in the CDR3. CDR3 in DNA: TGTGCCAGTAGAAATCCAGGCGGGGGGGCCTGGGATACGCAGTATTTT. Protein product: CASRNPGGGAWDTQYF.

V gene TRBV24-1 combines with J gene TRBJ2-3; no firm D call. Trimming stripped 0 bases from V and 2 bases from J, with 5 bases between. The CDR3 loop spans 14 amino acids. Germline assignment: CDR1 KGHDR and CDR2 SFDVKD. CDR3 residues: CATSDLGNTDTQYF. CDR3 coding DNA: TGTGCCACCAGTGATTTGGGGAACACAGATACGCAGTATTTT.

V usage is TRBV27 and J usage is TRBJ2-7, with 9 nucleotides matching TRBD1. CDR1 and CDR2 from the germline V gene are MNHEY and SMNVEV (reference sequence). This CDR3 has 13 amino acids. Trimming at V came to 6 bases and at J to 6 bases, leaving 6 bases not matched to a gene. The CDR3 sequence is CASSKGQGLEQYF. The CDR3 DNA is TGTGCCAGCAGCAAGGGACAGGGCCTCGAGCAGTACTTC.

The CDR3 region has the DNA TGTGCCAGTAGTCCCAGAGGGGCCGCAGATACGCAGTATTTT. Protein product: CASSPRGAADTQYF. The gene calls are TRBV19 and TRBJ2-3; TRBD1 or TRBD2 may be the D gene (5 bases each). Between the trimmed V and J ends, which lost 5 bases and 4 bases, there was a span of 13 bases. The CDR3 totals 14 residues. CDR1 is LNHDA and CDR2 is SQIVND in the germline V gene (reference sequence).

The chain combines TRBV7-2 with TRBJ2-1, with TRBD1 as a possible D gene (6 bases). The CDR3 has 16 residues. V gave up 1 base and J gave up 0 bases, with 10 bases separating them. CDR1 is SGHTA, CDR2 FQGNSA, per germline. CDR3 protein: CASSLEADSSYNEQFF. CDR3 nucleotide sequence: TGTGCCAGCAGCTTAGAGGCGGACAGCTCCTACAATGAGCAGTTCTTC.